This T cell receptor beta chain was found in a study of T-cell reconstitution after alpha-beta-depleted transplantation in children. Points from the study as a whole: The high TCRbeta diversity at day 60 in some patients came from surviving recipient T cells and thymic progenitors. Reported findings indicate that, about two months after transplant, alpha-beta T cells came from several hundred expanded clones, which were derived from non-depleted graft cells.

The ends were cut back, 4 bases at V and 0 bases at J, with 11 bases in the middle. Germline assignment: CDR1 SGHRS and CDR2 YFSETQ. CDR3 length equals 15 residues. Library preparation (for TCRbeta) was performed with unique molecular identifiers. MiXCR was run by TCRdb on the PCR reads, yielding one entry per CDR3 protein. Among approximately 210,000 distinct CDR3 sequences, roughly 18% were seen once, and the ten largest hold 35% to 50%. As to this clonotype: Antigen unknown.

The specimen was PBMCs, mostly from graft donor cells, collected 360 days after TCRalphabeta/CD19-depleted stem cell transplant. The TCR comes from a male patient between 2 and 15 years old who had a stem cell transplant for acute lymphoblastic leukemia, so the T cells may come from the graft donor. This rearrangement joins TRBV5-1 to TRBJ2-1, with TRBD2 as a possible D gene (6 bases). CDR3 residues: CASSRGGDSYNEQFF. CDR3 DNA: TGCGCCAGCAGCCGGGGCGGGGACTCCTACAATGAGCAGTTCTTC.